This entry is about one T cell receptor (beta chain). The antigen it binds to is not known. Base qualities are not recorded, but no much larger clone differs from it by a single base. The entry originates in a study of CD8 T cells in ankylosing spondylitis (dated by TCRdb to about 2017). Looking at the study overall: T cell receptor beta repertoires were profiled in healthy donors and ankylosing spondylitis patients so that disease-linked TCR variants could be found. The whole study cohort included roughly 110 healthy donors and around 25 ankylosing spondylitis patients. Peripheral blood was sampled, and synovial fluid was additionally collected from ankylosing spondylitis patients. Broader findings and caveats from the paper: According to the report, matched synovial fluid samples from ankylosing spondylitis patients were significantly enriched for the disease-linked clones. Blood from ankylosing spondylitis patients appeared to be characterized by a TCR beta motif composed of under ten highly homologous amino acid variants. Some TCR beta motif variants had previously been reported in synovial fluid and blood of reactive arthritis patients, which suggested common disease-initiation mechanisms. A CD8+ phenotype was shown by the disease-linked clones, which were found at relatively low frequencies in peripheral blood.

The reads were generated on an Illumina HiSeq 2500. Quantitative 5'-RACE with molecular barcodes was the method used to prepare the TCR beta libraries. On the authors' methods: Disease-linked TCR variants were identified with a new computational method built on a probabilistic model of VDJ rearrangement. TCRdb handled the public reads itself, with Q25 trimming in fastp and clone calling in MiXCR, and kept productive beta chains. CDR3 protein duplicates are merged, each entry listing the most common genes and DNA. TCRdb's processing, not the authors', yielded these V and J calls. Present in this sample are a few hundred thousand distinct CDR3 sequences, around 17% of which were seen just once. 40% to 50% of the sample is in the top ten clones. The CDR3 runs 17 residues from the cysteine to the phenylalanine. Of all the DNA, just the CDR3 is kept, 51 bases in frame from base 1. Via the germline V gene, CDR1 is MGHRA and CDR2 YSYEKL. Germline trimming amounts to 4 bases on V and 3 bases on J, with 4 as the count of junction bases outside the gene matches.

The chain joins TRBV4-1 to TRBJ2-6, with 12 junctional bases fitting TRBD2. The clonotype originates from a male donor with ankylosing spondylitis. The specimen sequenced was blood, either unsorted or a sorted T cell fraction (not recorded which). The sequenced DNA is TGCGCCAGCAGCCGACTAGCGGGAGTCGGTGGGGCCAACGTCCTGACTTTC. Translation gives CASSRLAGVGGANVLTF.